This T cell receptor beta chain stems from a study of T cell repertoires in cytomegalovirus infection. Study findings and constraints: Carriers of CMV plus the relevant HLA were identified by cumulative public TCR beta family frequency. Across the ex vivo response, the dominant clonotypes were HLA-C-restricted CMV-specific TCR beta clonotypes.

This clonotype turned up a few times. Its antigen is not identified. Using its own MiXCR run on the reads, TCRdb lists one record per CDR3 protein. The sample carries 450,000 to 650,000 distinct CDR3 sequences, about 26% recorded once. The V and J ends lost 5 bases and 9 bases respectively, with 15 bases between them. Germline loops: CDR1 LNHDA, CDR2 SQIVND (reference sequence). The CDR3 consists of 13 residues. The V and J genes are TRBV19 and TRBJ2-3; TRBD1 is a possible D gene (6 bases). The sample consisted of PBMCs. This clonotype was sampled from a human donor in good health (CMV status not recorded). Some clones in this sample may be carry-over from other donors' samples. CDR3 sequence: CASSPDPGETQYF. CDR3 DNA sequence: TGTGCCAGTAGTCCCGACCCAGGGGAAACGCAGTATTTT.